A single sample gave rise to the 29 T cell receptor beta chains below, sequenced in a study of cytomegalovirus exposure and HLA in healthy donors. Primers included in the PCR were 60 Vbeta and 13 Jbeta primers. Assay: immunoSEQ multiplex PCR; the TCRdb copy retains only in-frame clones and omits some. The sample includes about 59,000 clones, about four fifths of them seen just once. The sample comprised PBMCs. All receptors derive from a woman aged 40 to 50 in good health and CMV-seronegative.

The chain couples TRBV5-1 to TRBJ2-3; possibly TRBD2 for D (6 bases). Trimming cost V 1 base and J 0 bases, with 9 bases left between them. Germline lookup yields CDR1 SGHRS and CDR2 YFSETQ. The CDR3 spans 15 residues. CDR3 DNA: TGCGCCAGCAGCTTGAACCGGGAGAGCACAGATACGCAGTATTTT. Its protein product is CASSLNRESTDTQYF.

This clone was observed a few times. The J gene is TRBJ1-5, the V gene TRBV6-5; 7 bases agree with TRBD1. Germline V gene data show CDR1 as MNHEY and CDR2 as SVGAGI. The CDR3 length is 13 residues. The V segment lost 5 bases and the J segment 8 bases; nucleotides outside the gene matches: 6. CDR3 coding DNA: TGTGCCAGCAGTGTACAGGGGATCGAGCCCCAGCATTTT. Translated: CASSVQGIEPQHF.

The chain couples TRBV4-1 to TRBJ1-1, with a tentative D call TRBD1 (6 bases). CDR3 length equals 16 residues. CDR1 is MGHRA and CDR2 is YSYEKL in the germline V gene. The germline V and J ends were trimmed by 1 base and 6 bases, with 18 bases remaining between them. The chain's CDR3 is CASSQAFRGSTPEAFF. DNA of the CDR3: TGCGCCAGCAGCCAAGCGTTCAGGGGCTCTACGCCTGAAGCTTTCTTT.

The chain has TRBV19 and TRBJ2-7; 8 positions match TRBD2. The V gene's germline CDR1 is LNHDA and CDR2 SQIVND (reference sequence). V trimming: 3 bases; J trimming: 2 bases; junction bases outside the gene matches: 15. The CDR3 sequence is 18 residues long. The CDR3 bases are TGTGCCAGTAGTATCCCGGGACTAGGAGAGCCATTCGCCTACGAGCAGTACTTC. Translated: CASSIPGLGEPFAYEQYF.

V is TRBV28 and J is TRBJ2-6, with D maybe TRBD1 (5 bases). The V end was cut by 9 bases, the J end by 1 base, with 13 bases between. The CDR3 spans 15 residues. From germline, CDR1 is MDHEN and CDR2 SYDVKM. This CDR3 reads CASRPQGSGANVLTF. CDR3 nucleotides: TGTGCCAGTCGCCCCCAGGGATCTGGGGCCAACGTCCTGACTTTC. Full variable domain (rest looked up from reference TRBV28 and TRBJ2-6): DVKVTQSSRYLVKRTGEKVFLECVQDMDHENMFWYRQDPGLGLRLIYFSYDVKMKEKGDIPEGYSVSREKKERFSLILESASTNQTSMYLCASRPQGSGANVLTFGAGSRLTVL.

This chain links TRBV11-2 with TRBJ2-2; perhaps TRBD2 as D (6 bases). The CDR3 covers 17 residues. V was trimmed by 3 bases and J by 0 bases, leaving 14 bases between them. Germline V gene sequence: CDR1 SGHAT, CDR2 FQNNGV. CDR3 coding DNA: TGTGCCAGCAGCTTCCTTGCGGGACTCGCGAACACCGGGGAGCTGTTTTTT. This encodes CASSFLAGLANTGELFF.

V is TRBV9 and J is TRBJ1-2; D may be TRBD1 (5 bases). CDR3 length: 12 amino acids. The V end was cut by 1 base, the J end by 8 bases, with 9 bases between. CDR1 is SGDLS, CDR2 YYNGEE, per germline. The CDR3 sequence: CASSVWGAGYTF. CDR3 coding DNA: TGTGCCAGCAGCGTATGGGGCGCGGGCTACACCTTC.

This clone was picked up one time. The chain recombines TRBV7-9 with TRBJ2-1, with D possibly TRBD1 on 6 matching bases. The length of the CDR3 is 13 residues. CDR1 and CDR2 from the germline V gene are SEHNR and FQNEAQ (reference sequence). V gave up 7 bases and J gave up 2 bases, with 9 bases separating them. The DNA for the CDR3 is TGTGCCAGCACCCGGGACACCTACAATGAGCAGTTCTTC. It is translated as CASTRDTYNEQFF. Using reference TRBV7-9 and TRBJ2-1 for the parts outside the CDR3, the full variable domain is DTGVSQNPRHKITKRGQNVTFRCDPISEHNRLYWYRQTLGQGPEFLTYFQNEAQLEKSRLLSDRFSAERPKGSFSTLEIQRTEQGDSAMYLCASTRDTYNEQFFGPGTRLTVL.

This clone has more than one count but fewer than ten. The CDR3 here is CASSIRTGIYGYTF. CDR3 in DNA: TGTGCCAGTAGTATAAGGACAGGTATCTATGGCTACACCTTC. The chain carries TRBV19 and TRBJ1-2; the match to TRBD1 covers 7 bases. With V trimmed by 2 bases and J by 4 bases, 4 bases remained unmatched. Germline CDR1 is LNHDA and CDR2 is SQIVND (reference sequence). This CDR3 is 14 amino acids long.

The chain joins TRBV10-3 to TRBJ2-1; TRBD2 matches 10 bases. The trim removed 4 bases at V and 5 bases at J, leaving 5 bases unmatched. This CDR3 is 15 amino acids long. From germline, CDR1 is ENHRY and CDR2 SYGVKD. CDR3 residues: CAISGRTSGDNEQFF. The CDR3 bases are TGTGCCATCAGTGGAAGGACTAGCGGAGACAATGAGCAGTTCTTC.

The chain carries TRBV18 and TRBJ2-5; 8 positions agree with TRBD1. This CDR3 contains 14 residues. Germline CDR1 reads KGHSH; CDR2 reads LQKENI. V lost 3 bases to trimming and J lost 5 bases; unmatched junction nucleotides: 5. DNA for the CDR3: TGTGCCAGCTCACCCTTGACAGGGGAGGAGACCCAGTACTTC. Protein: CASSPLTGEETQYF.

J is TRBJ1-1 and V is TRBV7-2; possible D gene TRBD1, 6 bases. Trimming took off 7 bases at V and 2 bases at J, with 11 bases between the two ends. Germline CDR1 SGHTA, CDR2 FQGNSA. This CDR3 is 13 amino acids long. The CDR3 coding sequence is TGTGCCAGCATCCTACAGGGAAACACTGAAGCTTTCTTT. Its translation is CASILQGNTEAFF.

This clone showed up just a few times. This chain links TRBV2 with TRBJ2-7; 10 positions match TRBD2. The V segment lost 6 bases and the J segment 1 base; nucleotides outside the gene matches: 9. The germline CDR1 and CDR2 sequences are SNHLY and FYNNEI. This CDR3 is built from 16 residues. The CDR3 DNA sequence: TGTGCCAGCAGCCCTTCAAGGACTAGCGGATCCTACGAGCAGTACTTC. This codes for CASSPSRTSGSYEQYF.

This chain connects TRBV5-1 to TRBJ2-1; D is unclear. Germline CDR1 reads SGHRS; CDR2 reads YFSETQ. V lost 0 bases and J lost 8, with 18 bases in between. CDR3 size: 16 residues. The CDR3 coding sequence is TGCGCCAGCAGCTTGGAGGTCCCTAGGTATGGCCATGAGCAGTTCTTC. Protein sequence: CASSLEVPRYGHEQFF.

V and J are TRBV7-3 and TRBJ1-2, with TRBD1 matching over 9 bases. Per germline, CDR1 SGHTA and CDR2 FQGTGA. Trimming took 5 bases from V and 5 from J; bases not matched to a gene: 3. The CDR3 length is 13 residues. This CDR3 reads CASSRQGEYGYTF. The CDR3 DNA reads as TGTGCCAGCAGCCGACAGGGGGAGTATGGCTACACCTTC.

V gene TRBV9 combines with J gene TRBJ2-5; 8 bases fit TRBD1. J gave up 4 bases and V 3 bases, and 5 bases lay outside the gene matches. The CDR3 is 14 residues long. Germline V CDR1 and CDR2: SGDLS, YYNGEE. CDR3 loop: CASSGPTGGETQYF. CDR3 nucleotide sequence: TGTGCCAGCAGCGGGCCTACAGGGGGAGAGACCCAGTACTTC.

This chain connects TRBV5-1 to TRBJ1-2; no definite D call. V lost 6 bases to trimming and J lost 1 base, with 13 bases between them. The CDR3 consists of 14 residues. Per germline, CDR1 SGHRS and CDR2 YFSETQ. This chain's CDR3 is CASNHEPNNYGYTF. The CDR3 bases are TGCGCCAGCAATCATGAGCCGAATAACTATGGCTACACCTTC.

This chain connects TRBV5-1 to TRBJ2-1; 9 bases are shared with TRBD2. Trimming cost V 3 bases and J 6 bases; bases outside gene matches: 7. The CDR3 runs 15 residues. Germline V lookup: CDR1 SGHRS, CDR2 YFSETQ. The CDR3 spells CASSSGTSRVNEQFF. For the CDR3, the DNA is TGCGCCAGCAGCTCCGGGACTAGCAGGGTCAATGAGCAGTTCTTC.

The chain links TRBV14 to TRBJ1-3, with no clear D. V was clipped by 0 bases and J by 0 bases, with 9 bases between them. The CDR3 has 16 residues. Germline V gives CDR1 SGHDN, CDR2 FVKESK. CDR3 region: CASSQDLRDSGNTIYF. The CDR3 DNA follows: TGTGCCAGCAGCCAAGATCTGAGAGACTCTGGAAACACCATATATTTT.

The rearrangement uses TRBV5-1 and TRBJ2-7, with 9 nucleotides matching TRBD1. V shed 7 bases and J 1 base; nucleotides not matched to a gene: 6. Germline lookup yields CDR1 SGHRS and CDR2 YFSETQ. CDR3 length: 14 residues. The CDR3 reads CASQTGTGSYEQYF. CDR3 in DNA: TGCGCCAGCCAAACCGGGACAGGGTCCTACGAGCAGTACTTC.

The CDR3 loop is CASSTGTSGDEQFF. DNA for the CDR3: TGTGCCAGCAGTACCGGGACTAGCGGTGATGAGCAGTTCTTC. This rearrangement joins TRBV27 to TRBJ2-1; 11 positions match TRBD2. CDR1 MNHEY and CDR2 SMNVEV come from the germline V gene (reference sequence). The V gene end was trimmed by 5 bases and the J gene end by 8 bases; junction bases not matched to a gene: 5. The CDR3 totals 14 residues.

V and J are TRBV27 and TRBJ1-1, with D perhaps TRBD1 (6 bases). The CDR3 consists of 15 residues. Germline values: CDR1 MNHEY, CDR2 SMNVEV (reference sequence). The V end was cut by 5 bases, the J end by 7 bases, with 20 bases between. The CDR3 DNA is TGTGCCAGCAGTGAAGAGGGGACACAGATCGGTGAAGCTTTCTTT. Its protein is CASSEEGTQIGEAFF.

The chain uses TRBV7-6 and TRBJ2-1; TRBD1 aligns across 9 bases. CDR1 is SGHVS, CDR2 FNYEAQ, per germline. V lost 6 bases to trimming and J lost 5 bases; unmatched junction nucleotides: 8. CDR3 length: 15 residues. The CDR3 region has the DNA TGTGCCAGCAGTCAAGGGGGACAGGGAGACAATGAGCAGTTCTTC. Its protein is CASSQGGQGDNEQFF.

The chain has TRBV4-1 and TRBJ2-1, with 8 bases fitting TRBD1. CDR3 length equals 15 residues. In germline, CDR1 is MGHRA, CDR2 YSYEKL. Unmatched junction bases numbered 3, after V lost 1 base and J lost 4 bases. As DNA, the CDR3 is TGCGCCAGCAGCCAAGCGACAGGGGAGTACAATGAGCAGTTCTTC. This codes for CASSQATGEYNEQFF.

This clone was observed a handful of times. The CDR3 is CASSTPGAKQFF. The DNA of the CDR3 is TGTGCCAGCAGTACCCCGGGAGCTAAGCAGTTCTTC. This chain links TRBV6-1 with TRBJ2-1, with D possibly being TRBD2 (6 bases). This CDR3 has 12 amino acids. The V gene lost 5 bases and the J gene lost 11 bases, with 13 bases spanning the gap. Per the germline V gene, CDR1 is MNHNS and CDR2 is SASEGT.

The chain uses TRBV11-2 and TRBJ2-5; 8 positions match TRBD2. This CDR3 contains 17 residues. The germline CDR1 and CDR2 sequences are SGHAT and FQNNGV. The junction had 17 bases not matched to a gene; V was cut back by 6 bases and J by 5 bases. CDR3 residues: CASRREDLAGRRETQYF. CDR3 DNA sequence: TGTGCCAGCAGGAGGGAGGACCTAGCGGGTCGAAGGGAGACCCAGTACTTC.

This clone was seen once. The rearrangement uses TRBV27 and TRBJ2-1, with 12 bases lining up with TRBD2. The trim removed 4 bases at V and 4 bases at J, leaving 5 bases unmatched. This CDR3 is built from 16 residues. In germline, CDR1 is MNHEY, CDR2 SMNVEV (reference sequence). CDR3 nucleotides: TGTGCCAGCAGTTCAGGACTAGCGGGAACTTACAATGAGCAGTTCTTC. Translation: CASSSGLAGTYNEQFF.

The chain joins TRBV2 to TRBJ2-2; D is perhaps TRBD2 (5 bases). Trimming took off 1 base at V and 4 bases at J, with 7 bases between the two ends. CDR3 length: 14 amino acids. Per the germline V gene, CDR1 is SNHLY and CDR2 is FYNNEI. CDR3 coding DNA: TGTGCCAGCAGTGAAGGAGGGTCCACCGGGGAGCTGTTTTTT. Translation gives CASSEGGSTGELFF.

In DNA, the CDR3 is TGTGCCAGCAGTTTAGTAGCGGGAGGTGGTACCGGGGAGCTGTTTTTT. Residues: CASSLVAGGGTGELFF. The V and J genes are TRBV27 and TRBJ2-2; 10 nucleotides match TRBD2. CDR3 size: 16 residues. Trimming took 2 bases from V and 5 from J; bases not matched to a gene: 5. CDR1 is MNHEY, CDR2 SMNVEV, per germline (reference sequence).